This T cell receptor beta chain was recorded in a study of T cell clonotyping in hematopoietic cell transplantation. Assay used: immunoSEQ multiplex PCR; TCRdb lists only in-frame clones, some missing. This table holds more than 15,000 clones, around 60% found once. This TCR derives from a male patient in his fifties who had an allogeneic stem cell transplant from an unrelated donor, so T cells may come from the graft donor. Some clones in this sample may be carry-over from other donors' samples. The specimen was PBMCs, collected 30 days after allogeneic stem cell transplant.

CDR3: CASSLAGGSDEQYF. In nucleotides, the CDR3 is TGTGCCAGCAGCTTAGCGGGAGGGTCGGACGAGCAGTACTTC. The chain links TRBV7-8 to TRBJ2-7; 7 positions match TRBD2. Trimming at V came to 0 bases and at J to 5 bases, leaving 4 bases not matched to a gene. This CDR3 is 14 amino acids long. The germline CDR1 and CDR2 sequences are SGHVS and FQNEAQ.